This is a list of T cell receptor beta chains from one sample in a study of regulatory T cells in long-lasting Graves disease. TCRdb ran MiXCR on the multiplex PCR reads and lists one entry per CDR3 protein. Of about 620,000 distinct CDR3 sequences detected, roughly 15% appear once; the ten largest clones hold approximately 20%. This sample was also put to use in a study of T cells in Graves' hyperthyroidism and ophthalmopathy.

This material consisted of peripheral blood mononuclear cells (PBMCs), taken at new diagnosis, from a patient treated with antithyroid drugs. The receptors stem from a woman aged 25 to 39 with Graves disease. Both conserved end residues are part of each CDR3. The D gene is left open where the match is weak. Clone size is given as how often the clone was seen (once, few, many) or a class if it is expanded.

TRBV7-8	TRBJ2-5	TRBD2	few	CASSPGPASGRIGQTQYF	TGTGCCAGCAGCCCGGGGCCCGCCAGCGGGAGGATAGGTCAGACCCAGTACTTC
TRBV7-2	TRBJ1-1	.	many	CASRPTPTGNTEAFF	TGTGCCAGCAGACCTACCCCGACAGGGAACACTGAAGCTTTCTTT
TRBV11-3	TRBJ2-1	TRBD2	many	CASSPYSGREQFF	TGTGCCAGCAGCCCCTATAGCGGGAGGGAGCAGTTCTTC
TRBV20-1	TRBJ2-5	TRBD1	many	CSARSPQGAGETQYF	TGCAGTGCTAGATCCCCACAGGGGGCAGGAGAGACCCAGTACTTC
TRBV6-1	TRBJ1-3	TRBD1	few	CASKSVGTGVGNTIYF	TGTGCCAGCAAATCCGTGGGGACAGGGGTTGGAAACACCATATATTTT
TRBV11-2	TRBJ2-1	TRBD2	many	CASSPLAGGPSGDEQFF	TGTGCCAGCAGCCCTTTAGCGGGAGGGCCTTCCGGCGATGAGCAGTTCTTC
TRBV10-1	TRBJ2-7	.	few	CASSEHRDPYEQYF	TGCGCCAGCAGTGAGCATCGCGATCCCTACGAGCAGTACTTC
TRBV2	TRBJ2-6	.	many	CASSEAPSGANVLTF	TGTGCCAGCAGTGAAGCGCCCTCTGGGGCCAACGTCCTGACTTTC
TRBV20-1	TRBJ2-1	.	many	CSAWGGFGHNEQFF	TGCAGTGCTTGGGGGGGCTTCGGGCACAATGAGCAGTTCTTC
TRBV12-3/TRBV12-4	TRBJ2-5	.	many	CASTPGLIETQYF	TGTGCCAGCACCCCAGGACTAATTGAGACCCAGTACTTC
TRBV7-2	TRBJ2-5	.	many	CASSFTTRLQETQYF	TGTGCCAGCAGCTTTACGACGCGGCTCCAAGAGACCCAGTACTTC
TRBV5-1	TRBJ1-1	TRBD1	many	CASSAKDRGWTEAFF	TGTGCCAGCAGCGCAAAAGACAGGGGATGGACTGAAGCTTTCTTT
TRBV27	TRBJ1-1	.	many	CASSLSIIRQINRGGEAFF	TGTGCCAGCAGTTTATCGATTATCAGGCAGATTAATAGGGGCGGCGAAGCTTTCTTT
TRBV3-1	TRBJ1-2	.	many	CASSQARNYGYTF	TGTGCCAGCAGCCAAGCAAGGAACTATGGCTACACCTTC
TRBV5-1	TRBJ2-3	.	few	CASSLVPKNTDTQYF	TGCGCCAGCAGCTTGGTCCCCAAAAACACAGATACGCAGTATTTT
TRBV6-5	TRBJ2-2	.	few	CASSYYSTPGLTGELFF	TGTGCCAGCAGTTACTACTCGACCCCGGGATTGACCGGGGAGCTGTTTTTT
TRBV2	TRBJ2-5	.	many	CASSGDSQETQYF	TGTGCCAGCAGCGGCGACAGTCAAGAGACCCAGTACTTC